This T cell receptor (beta chain) emerged from a study of T cell clonality in common variable immunodeficiency. Study-level findings and limits: CVID subjects had higher TCRbeta clonality than healthy controls, most marked in about a third. Reportedly, TCR beta sequences from common variable immunodeficiency showed fewer deletions and N-nucleotide insertions.

This CDR3 is 16 amino acids long. Trimming at V came to 6 bases and at J to 1 base, leaving 9 bases not matched to a gene. Germline loops: CDR1 LNHDA, CDR2 SQIVND (reference sequence). This clone was counted ten times or more. Its target is unknown. The CDR3 is cut off 3 residues early in the read; its end comes from the germline J gene. Control and CVID samples contributed equal amounts of genomic DNA. TCRdb's table, derived via immunoSEQ multiplex PCR, lists solely in-frame clones and lacks some. This repertoire lists about 25,000 clones without singletons; 4% sits in the top ten. The sample comprised peripheral blood mononuclear cells. The V gene is TRBV19, the J gene TRBJ2-3; 8 nucleotides align to TRBD2. The clonotype comes from a human donor with common variable immunodeficiency. The CDR3 region is CASSSWIAGRTDTQYF. The sequenced CDR3 bases are TGTGCCAGTAGCTCCTGGATAGCGGGACGCACAGATACG.